These 14 T cell receptor beta chains originate from one sample sequenced in a study of Graves' ophthalmopathy and Graves' hyperthyroidism. RNA transcripts served as template for amplifying TCR beta CDR3 sequences. The first round was an RT-PCR with HTBI primers, and the second round was a multiplex PCR. TCRdb called the multiplex PCR reads again in MiXCR, with one record for every CDR3 protein. The table includes about 550,000 distinct CDR3 sequences, about 35% detected once. The specimen was peripheral blood or thyroid tissue (not recorded which). All receptors derive from an adult man with Graves' hyperthyroidism.

The V gene is TRBV29-1, the J gene TRBJ1-4, with D maybe TRBD1 (5 bases). The CDR3 sequence is 14 residues long. Trimming stripped 2 bases from V and 8 bases from J, with 15 bases between. CDR1 is SQVTM, CDR2 ANQGSEA, per germline. CDR3 region: CSVEPLGHTEKLFF. CDR3 nucleotides: TGCAGCGTTGAACCCCTCGGACATACGGAAAAACTGTTTTTT.

This clonotype was observed a few times. Being one base from a much bigger clone, this may be a read error. V is TRBV2 and J is TRBJ2-5, with D hard to call. The germline gives CDR1 SNHLY, CDR2 FYNNEI. The CDR3 extends over 11 amino acids. Trimming shortened V by 4 bases and J by 5 bases, and 5 bases separated the two germline ends. CDR3 sequence: CASSGAETQYF. DNA of the CDR3: TGTGCCAGCAGTGGGGCGGAGACCCAGTACTTC.

The chain links TRBV28 to TRBJ2-2; 7 bases match TRBD1. Trimming cost V 8 bases and J 5 bases; bases outside gene matches: 8. Germline values: CDR1 MDHEN, CDR2 SYDVKM. The CDR3 runs 14 residues. CDR3 bases: TGTGCCAGCGGTGAAGGGGGCGGGACCGGGGAGCTGTTTTTT. Translating it yields CASGEGGGTGELFF.

This chain links TRBV29-1 with TRBJ2-5; D may be TRBD2 (6 bases). Per the germline V gene, CDR1 is SQVTM and CDR2 is ANQGSEA. The CDR3 length is 13 residues. Trimming pared 8 bases from V and 2 bases from J, leaving 15 bases between. The CDR3 sequence: CSWGVGQQETQYF. The CDR3 DNA sequence: TGCAGCTGGGGGGTGGGGCAACAAGAGACCCAGTACTTC.

This clonotype appeared many times. The gene calls are TRBV19 and TRBJ2-7, with 10 bases that match TRBD1. There are 18 residues in the CDR3. The germline CDR1 and CDR2 sequences are LNHDA and SQIVND (reference sequence). J gave up 3 bases and V 3 bases, and 14 bases lay outside the gene matches. The CDR3 sequence is CASSIPLTGTGVIYEQYF. For the CDR3, the DNA is TGTGCCAGTAGTATCCCTCTGACCGGGACAGGGGTTATCTACGAGCAGTACTTC.

This chain links TRBV27 with TRBJ1-2; TRBD1 is a possible D gene (5 bases). CDR3 size: 14 residues. Trimming stripped 1 base from V and 5 bases from J, with 11 bases between. From germline, CDR1 is MNHEY and CDR2 SMNVEV (reference sequence). The CDR3 bases are TGTGCCAGCAGTTTATTACCCAGGGTATATGGCTACACCTTC. This codes for CASSLLPRVYGYTF.

This clonotype was counted many times. The chain combines TRBV7-2 with TRBJ2-2; D gene unclear. The CDR3 has 12 amino acids. Germline-derived CDR1 and CDR2 are SGHTA and FQGNSA. The V and J ends lost 5 bases and 6 bases respectively, with 7 bases between them. Written as DNA, the CDR3 is TGTGCCAGCAGCGGTGTCGCCGGGGAGCTGTTTTTT. This encodes CASSGVAGELFF. Together with reference TRBV7-2 and TRBJ2-2, the CDR3 gives the full variable domain: GAGVSQSPSNKVTEKGKDVELRCDPISGHTALYWYRQSLGQGLEFLIYFQGNSAPDKSGLPSDRFSAERTGGSVSTLTIQRTQQEDSAVYLCASSGVAGELFFGEGSRLTVL.

V and J are TRBV7-2 and TRBJ1-3; 9 bases match TRBD1. Germline V gives CDR1 SGHTA, CDR2 FQGNSA. The length of the CDR3 is 15 residues. Trimming cost V 5 bases and J 3 bases; bases outside gene matches: 5. CDR3 sequence: CASSVRTGDGNTIYF. The CDR3 coding sequence is TGTGCCAGCAGCGTACGGACAGGGGATGGAAACACCATATATTTT.

This clonotype was recorded many times. V gene TRBV9 combines with J gene TRBJ1-4; D is undetermined. The V end lost 0 bases, the J end lost 6 bases, and 12 bases lay between the germline ends. This CDR3 has 15 amino acids. Germline values: CDR1 SGDLS, CDR2 YYNGEE. CDR3: CASSVGDGDYEKLFF. The CDR3, as DNA: TGTGCCAGCAGCGTAGGCGACGGAGACTATGAAAAACTGTTTTTT.

There are many counts of this clonotype. J is TRBJ2-5 and V is TRBV12-3 or TRBV12-4, with TRBD2 as a possible D gene (6 bases). This CDR3 has 13 residues. Trimming stripped 5 bases from V and 5 bases from J, with 12 bases between. The CDR3 loop is CASSPPGVETQYF. The CDR3 region has the DNA TGTGCCAGCAGTCCCCCGGGAGTGGAGACCCAGTACTTC.

There are a few counts of this clonotype. The chain carries TRBV20-1 and TRBJ2-5; D remains ambiguous. Germline V gene lookup returns CDR1 DFQATT and CDR2 SNEGSKA (reference sequence). The CDR3 has 15 amino acids. V dropped 1 base and J dropped 2 bases, with 14 bases sitting between them. The CDR3 nucleotides are TGCAGTGCTAGAGCACGACCCCTGACTCAAGAGACCCAGTACTTC. Protein: CSARARPLTQETQYF.

This clonotype was found many times. The chain employs TRBV6-5 and TRBJ2-5, with TRBD2 matching over 11 bases. The CDR3 runs to 15 residues. With 7 bases clipped from V and 5 bases from J, the junction kept 9 bases outside the gene matches. Germline V lookup: CDR1 MNHEY, CDR2 SVGAGI. CDR3 DNA sequence: TGTGCCAGCACAGGACTAGCGGGCAAGTCTGAGACCCAGTACTTC. Translating it yields CASTGLAGKSETQYF.

The chain carries TRBV6-1 and TRBJ1-1, with 8 bases aligning to TRBD1. CDR1 is MNHNS, CDR2 SASEGT, per germline. J gave up 3 bases and V 6 bases, and 15 bases lay outside the gene matches. The CDR3 consists of 17 residues. The CDR3 protein is CASSQDRAGWLDTEAFF. The CDR3 DNA is TGTGCCAGCAGCCAGGACAGGGCTGGCTGGCTGGACACTGAAGCTTTCTTT.

In this sample, this clonotype turned up many times. The V gene is TRBV10-3, the J gene TRBJ2-2; possibly TRBD1 for D (5 bases). V lost 6 bases and J lost 6, with 17 bases in between. The CDR3 loop spans 15 amino acids. CDR1 is ENHRY and CDR2 is SYGVKD in the germline V gene. The CDR3 region is CAIRSRVGYAGELFF. In DNA form, the CDR3 reads TGTGCCATCAGGAGCAGGGTCGGGTACGCCGGGGAGCTGTTTTTT.